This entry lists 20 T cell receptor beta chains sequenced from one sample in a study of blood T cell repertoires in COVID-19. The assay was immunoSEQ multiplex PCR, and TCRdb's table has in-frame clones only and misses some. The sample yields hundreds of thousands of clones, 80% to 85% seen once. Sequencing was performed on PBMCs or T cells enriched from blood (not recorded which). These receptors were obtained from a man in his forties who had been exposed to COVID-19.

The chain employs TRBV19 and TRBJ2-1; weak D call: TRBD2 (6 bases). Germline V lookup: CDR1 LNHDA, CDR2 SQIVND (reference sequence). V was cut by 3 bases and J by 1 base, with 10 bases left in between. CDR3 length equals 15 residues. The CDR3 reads CASSIGTPSYNEQFF. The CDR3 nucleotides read TGTGCCAGTAGTATCGGGACTCCTTCCTACAATGAGCAGTTCTTC. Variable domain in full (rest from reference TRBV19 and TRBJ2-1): DGGITQSPKYLFRKEGQNVTLSCEQNLNHDAMYWYRQDPGQGLRLIYYSQIVNDFQKGDIAEGYSVSREKKESFPLTVTSAQKNPTAFYLCASSIGTPSYNEQFFGPGTRLTVL.

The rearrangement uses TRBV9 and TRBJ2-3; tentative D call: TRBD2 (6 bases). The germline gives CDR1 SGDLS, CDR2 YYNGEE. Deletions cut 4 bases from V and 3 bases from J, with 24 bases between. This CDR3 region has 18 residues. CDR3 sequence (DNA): TGTGCCAGCAGCCTCCGAAATCTTTTCGGGGAGGAGACAGATACGCAGTATTTT. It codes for CASSLRNLFGEETDTQYF.

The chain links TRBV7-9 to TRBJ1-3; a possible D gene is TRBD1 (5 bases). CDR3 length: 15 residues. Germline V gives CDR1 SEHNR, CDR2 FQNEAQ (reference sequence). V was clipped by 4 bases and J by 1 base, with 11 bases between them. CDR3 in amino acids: CASSSGGVSGNTIYF. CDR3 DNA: TGTGCCAGCAGCTCCGGGGGGGTATCTGGAAACACCATATATTTT.

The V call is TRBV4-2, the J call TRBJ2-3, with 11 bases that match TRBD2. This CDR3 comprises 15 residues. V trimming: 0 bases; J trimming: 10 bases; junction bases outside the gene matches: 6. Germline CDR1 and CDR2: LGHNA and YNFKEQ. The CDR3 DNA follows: TGTGCCAGCAGCCAAGATTTGGGTAGCGGGAGGGCGCAGTATTTT. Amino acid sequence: CASSQDLGSGRAQYF.

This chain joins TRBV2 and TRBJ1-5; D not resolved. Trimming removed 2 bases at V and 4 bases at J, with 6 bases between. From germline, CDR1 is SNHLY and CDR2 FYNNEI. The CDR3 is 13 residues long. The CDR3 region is CASSELENQPQHF. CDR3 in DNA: TGTGCCAGCAGTGAACTAGAGAATCAGCCCCAGCATTTT.

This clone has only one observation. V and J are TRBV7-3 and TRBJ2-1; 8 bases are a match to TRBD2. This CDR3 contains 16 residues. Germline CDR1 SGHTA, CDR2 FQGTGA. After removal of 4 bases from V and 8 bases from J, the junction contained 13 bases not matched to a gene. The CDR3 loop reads CASSSQGGTRAHEQFF. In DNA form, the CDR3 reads TGTGCCAGCAGCTCCCAGGGCGGGACTAGGGCCCATGAGCAGTTCTTC.

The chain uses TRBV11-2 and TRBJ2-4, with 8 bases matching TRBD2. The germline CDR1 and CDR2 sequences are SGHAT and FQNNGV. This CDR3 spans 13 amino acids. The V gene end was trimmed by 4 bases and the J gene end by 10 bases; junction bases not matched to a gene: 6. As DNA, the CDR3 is TGTGCCAGCAGCTACCTAGGACTAGCAATTCAGTACTTC. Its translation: CASSYLGLAIQYF.

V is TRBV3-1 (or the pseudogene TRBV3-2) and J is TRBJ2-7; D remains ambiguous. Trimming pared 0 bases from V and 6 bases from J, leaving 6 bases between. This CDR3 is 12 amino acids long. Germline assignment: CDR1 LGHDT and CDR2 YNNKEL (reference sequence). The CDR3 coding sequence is TGTGCCAGCAGCCAAGACACCAGCGAGCAGTACTTC. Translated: CASSQDTSEQYF.

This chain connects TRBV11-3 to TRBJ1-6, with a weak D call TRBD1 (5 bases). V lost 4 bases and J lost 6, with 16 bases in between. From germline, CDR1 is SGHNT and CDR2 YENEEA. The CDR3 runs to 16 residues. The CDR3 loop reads CASSSWTTGGNSPLHF. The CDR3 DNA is TGTGCCAGCAGCTCCTGGACAACCGGCGGTAATTCACCCCTCCACTTT.

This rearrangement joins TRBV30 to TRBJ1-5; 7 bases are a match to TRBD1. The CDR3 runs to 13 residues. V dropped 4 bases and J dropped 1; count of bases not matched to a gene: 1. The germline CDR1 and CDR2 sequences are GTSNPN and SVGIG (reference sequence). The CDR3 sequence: CAWNRGSNQPQHF. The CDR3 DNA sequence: TGTGCCTGGAACAGGGGAAGCAATCAGCCCCAGCATTTT.

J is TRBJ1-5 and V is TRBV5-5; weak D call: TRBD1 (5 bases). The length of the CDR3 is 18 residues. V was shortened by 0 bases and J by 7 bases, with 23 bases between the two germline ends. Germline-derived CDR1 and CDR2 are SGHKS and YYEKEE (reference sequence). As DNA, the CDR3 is TGTGCCAGCAGCTTGGTTCTGTGGGGTCCTAGGCCAGGGCAGCCCCAGCATTTT. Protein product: CASSLVLWGPRPGQPQHF.

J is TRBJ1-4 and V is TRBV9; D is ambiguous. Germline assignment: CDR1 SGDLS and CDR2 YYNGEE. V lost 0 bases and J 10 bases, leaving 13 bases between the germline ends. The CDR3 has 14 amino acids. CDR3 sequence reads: CASSVERRGGKLFF. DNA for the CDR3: TGTGCCAGCAGCGTAGAGCGCAGAGGAGGAAAACTGTTTTTT.

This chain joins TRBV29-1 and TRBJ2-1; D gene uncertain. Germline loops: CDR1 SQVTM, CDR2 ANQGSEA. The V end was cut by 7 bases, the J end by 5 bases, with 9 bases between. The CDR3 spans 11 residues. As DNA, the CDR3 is TGCAGCGACTATGGTAACAATGAGCAGTTCTTC. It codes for CSDYGNNEQFF.

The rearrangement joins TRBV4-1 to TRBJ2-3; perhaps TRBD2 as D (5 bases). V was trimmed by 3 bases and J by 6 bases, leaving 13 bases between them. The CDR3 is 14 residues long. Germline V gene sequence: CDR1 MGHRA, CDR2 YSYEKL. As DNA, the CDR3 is TGCGCCAGCAGCCAGCGGGCGTCCGTTGATACGCAGTATTTT. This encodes CASSQRASVDTQYF.

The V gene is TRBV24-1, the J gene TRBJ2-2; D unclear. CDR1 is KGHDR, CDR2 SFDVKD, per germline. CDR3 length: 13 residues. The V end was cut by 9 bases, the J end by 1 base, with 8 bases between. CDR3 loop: CATGSGNTGELFF. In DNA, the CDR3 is TGTGCCACCGGATCAGGGAACACCGGGGAGCTGTTTTTT.

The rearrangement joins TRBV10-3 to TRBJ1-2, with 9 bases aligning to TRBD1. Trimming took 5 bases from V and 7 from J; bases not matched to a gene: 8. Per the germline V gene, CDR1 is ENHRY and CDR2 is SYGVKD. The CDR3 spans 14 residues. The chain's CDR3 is CAISPGQGIAGYTF. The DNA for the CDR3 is TGTGCCATCAGTCCGGGACAGGGTATTGCTGGCTACACCTTC.

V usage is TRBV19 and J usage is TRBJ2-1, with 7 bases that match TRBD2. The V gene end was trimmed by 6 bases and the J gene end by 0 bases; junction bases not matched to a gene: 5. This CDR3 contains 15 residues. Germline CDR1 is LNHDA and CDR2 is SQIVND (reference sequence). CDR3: CASRVRGSSYNEQFF. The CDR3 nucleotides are TGTGCCAGTAGGGTGCGCGGGAGCTCCTACAATGAGCAGTTCTTC. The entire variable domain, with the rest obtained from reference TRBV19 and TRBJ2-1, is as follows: DGGITQSPKYLFRKEGQNVTLSCEQNLNHDAMYWYRQDPGQGLRLIYYSQIVNDFQKGDIAEGYSVSREKKESFPLTVTSAQKNPTAFYLCASRVRGSSYNEQFFGPGTRLTVL.

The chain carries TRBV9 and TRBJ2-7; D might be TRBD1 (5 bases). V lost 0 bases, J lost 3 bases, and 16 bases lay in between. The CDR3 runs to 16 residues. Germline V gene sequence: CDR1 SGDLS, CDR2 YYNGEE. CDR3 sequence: CASSVALGQNNYEQYF. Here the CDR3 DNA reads TGTGCCAGCAGCGTAGCGTTGGGGCAGAATAACTACGAGCAGTACTTC.

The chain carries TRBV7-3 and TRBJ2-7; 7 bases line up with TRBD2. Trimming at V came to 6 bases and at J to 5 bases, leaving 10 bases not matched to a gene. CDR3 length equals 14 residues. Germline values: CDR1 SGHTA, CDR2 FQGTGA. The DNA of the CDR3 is TGTGCCAGCAGTTTGAGCGGGACGATAAACGAGCAGTACTTC. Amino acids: CASSLSGTINEQYF. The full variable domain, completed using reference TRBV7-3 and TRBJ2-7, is GAGVSQTPSNKVTEKGKYVELRCDPISGHTALYWYRQSLGQGPEFLIYFQGTGAADDSGLPNDRFFAVRPEGSVSTLKIQRTERGDSAVYLCASSLSGTINEQYFGPGTRLTVT.

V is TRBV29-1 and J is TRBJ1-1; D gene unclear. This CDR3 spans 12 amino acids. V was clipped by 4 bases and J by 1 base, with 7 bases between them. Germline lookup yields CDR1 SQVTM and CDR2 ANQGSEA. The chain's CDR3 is CSVVNWNTEAFF. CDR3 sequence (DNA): TGCAGCGTTGTTAATTGGAACACTGAAGCTTTCTTT.